This T cell receptor (beta chain) was sequenced in a study of T-cell memory formation after mild COVID-19. Study overall: In these data, TCR clusters were largely donor specific.

5'RACE with constant-segment primers built TCRalpha and TCRbeta cDNA libraries with UMIs. TCRdb called the 5' RACE reads again in MiXCR, with one record for every CDR3 protein. The table includes roughly 250,000 distinct CDR3 sequences, 16% detected once. This clonotype was recorded at least ten times. The CDR3 is 15 residues long. The ends were cut back, 5 bases at V and 0 bases at J, with 12 bases in the middle. This sequence originates from a man younger than 30 who had mild COVID-19 (a few samples of this study predate the infection). Cell type and time point are not known. The sample comprised PBMCs or a T cell subset sorted from them (not recorded which). The chain joins TRBV12-3 or TRBV12-4 to TRBJ2-3; tentatively, D is TRBD2 (5 bases). This CDR3 reads CASSKLGRSTDTQYF. Written as DNA, the CDR3 is TGTGCCAGCAGTAAACTAGGCCGTAGCACAGATACGCAGTATTTT.